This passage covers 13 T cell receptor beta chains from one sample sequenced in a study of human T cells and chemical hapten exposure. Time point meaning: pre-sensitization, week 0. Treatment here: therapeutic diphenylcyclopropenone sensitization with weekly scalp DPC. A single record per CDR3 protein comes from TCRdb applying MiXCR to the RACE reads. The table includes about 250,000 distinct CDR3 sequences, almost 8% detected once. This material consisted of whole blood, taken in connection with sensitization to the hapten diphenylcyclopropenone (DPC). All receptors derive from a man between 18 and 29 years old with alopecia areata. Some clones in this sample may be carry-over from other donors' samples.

This chain's CDR3 is CASSEALHRVPQPDTQYF. Written as DNA, the CDR3 is TGTGCCAGCAGTGAAGCGCTCCACCGGGTCCCCCAACCAGATACGCAGTATTTT. This chain uses TRBV6-1 with TRBJ2-3; no reliable D call. CDR3 length equals 18 residues. V was clipped by 0 bases and J by 4 bases, with 20 bases between them. CDR1 is MNHNS, CDR2 SASEGT, per germline.

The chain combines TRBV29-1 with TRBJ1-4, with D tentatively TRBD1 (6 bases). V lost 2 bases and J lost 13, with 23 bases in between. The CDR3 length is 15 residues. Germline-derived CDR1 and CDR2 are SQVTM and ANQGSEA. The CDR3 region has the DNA TGCAGCGTTGAAATCCCGACAGGTGGGGAGATTGGACTGTTTTTT. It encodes CSVEIPTGGEIGLFF.

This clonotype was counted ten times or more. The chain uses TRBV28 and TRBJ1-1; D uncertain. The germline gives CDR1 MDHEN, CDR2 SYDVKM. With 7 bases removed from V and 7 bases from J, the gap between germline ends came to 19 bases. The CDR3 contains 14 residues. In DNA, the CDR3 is TGTGCCAGCACCCCTTTTACAGCTACCCTTGAAGCTTTCTTT. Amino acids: CASTPFTATLEAFF.

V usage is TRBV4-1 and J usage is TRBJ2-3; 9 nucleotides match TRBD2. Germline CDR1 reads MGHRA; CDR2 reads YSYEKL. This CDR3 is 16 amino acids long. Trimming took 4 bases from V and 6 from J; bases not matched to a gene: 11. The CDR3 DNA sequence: TGCGCCAGCAGCCCAGCGACGCGGGGGGGCGTTGATACGCAGTATTTT. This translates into CASSPATRGGVDTQYF.

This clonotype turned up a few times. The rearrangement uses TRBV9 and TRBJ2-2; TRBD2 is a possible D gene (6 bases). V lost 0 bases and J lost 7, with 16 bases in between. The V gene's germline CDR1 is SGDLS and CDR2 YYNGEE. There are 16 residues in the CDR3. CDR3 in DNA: TGTGCCAGCAGCGTAGTTACACCCAAGGGAGGCGGGGAGCTGTTTTTT. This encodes CASSVVTPKGGGELFF. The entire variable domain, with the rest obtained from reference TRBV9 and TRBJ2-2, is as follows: DSGVTQTPKHLITATGQRVTLRCSPRSGDLSVYWYQQSLDQGLQFLIQYYNGEERAKGNILERFSAQQFPDLHSELNLSSLELGDSALYFCASSVVTPKGGGELFFGEGSRLTVL.

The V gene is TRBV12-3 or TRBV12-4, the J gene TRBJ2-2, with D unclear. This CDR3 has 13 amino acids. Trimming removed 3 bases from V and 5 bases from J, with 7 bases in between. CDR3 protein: CASSLTETGELFF. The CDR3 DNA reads TGTGCCAGCAGTTTGACGGAAACCGGGGAGCTGTTTTTT.

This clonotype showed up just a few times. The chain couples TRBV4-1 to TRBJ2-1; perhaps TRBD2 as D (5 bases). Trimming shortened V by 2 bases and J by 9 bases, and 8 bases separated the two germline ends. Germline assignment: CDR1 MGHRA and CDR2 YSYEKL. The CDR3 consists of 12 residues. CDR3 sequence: CASSQTAGEQFF. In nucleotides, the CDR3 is TGCGCCAGCAGCCAAACGGCGGGTGAGCAGTTCTTC.

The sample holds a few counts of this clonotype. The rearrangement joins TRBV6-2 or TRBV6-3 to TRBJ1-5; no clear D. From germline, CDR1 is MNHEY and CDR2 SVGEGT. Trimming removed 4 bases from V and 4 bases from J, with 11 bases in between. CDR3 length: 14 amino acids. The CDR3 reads CASSSTSENQPQHF. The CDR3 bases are TGTGCCAGCAGTTCAACTTCGGAGAATCAGCCCCAGCATTTT.

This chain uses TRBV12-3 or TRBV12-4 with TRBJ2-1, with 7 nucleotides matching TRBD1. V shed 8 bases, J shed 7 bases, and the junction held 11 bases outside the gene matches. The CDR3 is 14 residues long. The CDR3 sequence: CASLRQGSLNEQFF. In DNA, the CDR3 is TGTGCCAGCTTGAGACAGGGATCATTGAATGAGCAGTTCTTC.

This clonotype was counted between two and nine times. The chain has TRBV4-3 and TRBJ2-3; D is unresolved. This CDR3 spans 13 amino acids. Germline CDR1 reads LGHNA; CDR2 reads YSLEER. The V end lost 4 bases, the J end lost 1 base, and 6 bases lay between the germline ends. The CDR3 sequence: CASSRRGTDTQYF. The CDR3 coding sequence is TGCGCCAGCAGCCGACGGGGCACAGATACGCAGTATTTT.

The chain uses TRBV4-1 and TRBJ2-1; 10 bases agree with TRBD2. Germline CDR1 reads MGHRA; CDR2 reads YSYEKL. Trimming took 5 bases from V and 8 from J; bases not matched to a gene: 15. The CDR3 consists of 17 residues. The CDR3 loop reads CASSGGILAGGRYEQFF. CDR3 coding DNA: TGCGCCAGCAGCGGAGGGATCTTAGCGGGGGGAAGGTATGAGCAGTTCTTC.

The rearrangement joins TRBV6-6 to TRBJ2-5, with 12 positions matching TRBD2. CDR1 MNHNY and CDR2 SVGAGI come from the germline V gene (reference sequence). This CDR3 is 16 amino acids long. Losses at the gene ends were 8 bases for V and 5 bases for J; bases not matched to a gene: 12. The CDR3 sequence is CASHHLTSGGRETQYF. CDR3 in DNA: TGTGCCAGCCACCATCTGACTAGCGGGGGAAGGGAGACCCAGTACTTC.

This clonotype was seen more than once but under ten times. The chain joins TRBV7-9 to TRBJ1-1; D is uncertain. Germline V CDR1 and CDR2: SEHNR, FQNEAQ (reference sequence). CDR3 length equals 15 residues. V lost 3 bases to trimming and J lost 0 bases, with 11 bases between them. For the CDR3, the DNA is TGTGCCAGCAGCTTTTTCGGACCGTTGAACACTGAAGCTTTCTTT. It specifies CASSFFGPLNTEAFF. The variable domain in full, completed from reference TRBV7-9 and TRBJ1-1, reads DTGVSQNPRHKITKRGQNVTFRCDPISEHNRLYWYRQTLGQGPEFLTYFQNEAQLEKSRLLSDRFSAERPKGSFSTLEIQRTEQGDSAMYLCASSFFGPLNTEAFFGQGTRLTVV.